These 21 T cell receptor beta chains were all obtained from the same sample, sequenced in a study of T cell responses to AZD1222 COVID-19 vaccine. The table came from immunoSEQ multiplex PCR; TCRdb's copy has only in-frame clones and leaves some out. The table records around 110,000 clones, 90% of them present only once. This specimen consisted of peripheral blood, obtained 28 days after the second AZD1222 dose. These receptors all stem from an adult who received the AZD1222 COVID-19 vaccine.

This chain uses TRBV12-3 or TRBV12-4 with TRBJ1-4; a weak D match, TRBD1 (6 bases). The CDR3 totals 13 residues. V lost 3 bases to trimming and J lost 6 bases, with 8 bases between them. This CDR3 reads CASSLGGYEKLFF. The CDR3 DNA is TGTGCCAGCAGTTTGGGGGGCTATGAAAAACTGTTTTTT.

The chain has TRBV5-6 and TRBJ1-2; D uncertain. Trimming pared 4 bases from V and 0 bases from J, leaving 19 bases between. Germline V gene sequence: CDR1 SGHDT, CDR2 YYEEEE. This CDR3 is built from 17 residues. Here the CDR3 reads CASSGRSRRSANYGYTF. In nucleotides, the CDR3 is TGTGCCAGCAGCGGGCGATCCCGAAGATCAGCTAACTATGGCTACACCTTC.

This sequence joins TRBV9 and TRBJ1-1; 12 nucleotides align to TRBD1. Unmatched junction bases numbered 7, after V lost 6 bases and J lost 1 base. Germline CDR1 SGDLS, CDR2 YYNGEE. This CDR3 is built from 16 residues. The CDR3 spells CASTGTGGEGNTEAFF. The CDR3 DNA reads as TGTGCCAGCACTGGGACAGGGGGCGAGGGGAACACTGAAGCTTTCTTT.

The J gene is TRBJ1-2, the V gene TRBV11-2; D is uncertain. The CDR3 contains 17 residues. CDR1 SGHAT and CDR2 FQNNGV come from the germline V gene. Trimming took off 4 bases at V and 0 bases at J, with 18 bases between the two ends. CDR3 coding DNA: TGTGCCAGCAGCTCACCCCTCGCGGCCGATACTAACTATGGCTACACCTTC. Translated: CASSSPLAADTNYGYTF.

The chain employs TRBV7-9 and TRBJ2-1, with 8 nucleotides matching TRBD2. CDR3 length equals 15 residues. Germline V gene lookup returns CDR1 SEHNR and CDR2 FQNEAQ (reference sequence). The V segment lost 3 bases and the J segment 2 bases; nucleotides outside the gene matches: 3. This CDR3 reads CASSFRRGAYNEQFF. The CDR3 DNA sequence: TGTGCCAGCAGCTTCCGGCGGGGGGCCTACAATGAGCAGTTCTTC.

The rearrangement links TRBV3-1 (or the pseudogene TRBV3-2) to TRBJ1-6; the D is unclear. This CDR3 comprises 17 residues. Germline values: CDR1 LGHDT, CDR2 YNNKEL (reference sequence). V was pared by 0 bases and J by 11 bases, with 20 bases between. CDR3 coding DNA: TGTGCCAGCAGCCAAGATCTCGTCCTCGGACCCGTAACACCCCTCCACTTT. The encoded protein is CASSQDLVLGPVTPLHF.

This clone was detected once. V and J are TRBV19 and TRBJ1-5; no definite D call. CDR1 LNHDA and CDR2 SQIVND come from the germline V gene (reference sequence). The CDR3 loop spans 12 amino acids. Deletions cut 5 bases from V and 2 bases from J, with 4 bases between. The CDR3 here is CASSPGNQPQHF. The CDR3 DNA sequence: TGTGCCAGTAGTCCCGGCAATCAGCCCCAGCATTTT.

V is TRBV27 and J is TRBJ1-2; the match to TRBD1 covers 7 bases. The CDR3 is 15 residues long. Germline CDR1 MNHEY, CDR2 SMNVEV (reference sequence). V was pared by 2 bases and J by 6 bases, with 9 bases of the junction left unmatched. The CDR3 protein is CASSLRQGGYHGYTF. CDR3 nucleotide sequence: TGTGCCAGCAGTTTACGGCAGGGGGGGTACCATGGCTACACCTTC.

The chain is built from TRBV7-9 and TRBJ2-1; TRBD2 might be the D (6 bases). Germline V CDR1 and CDR2: SEHNR, FQNEAQ (reference sequence). V was shortened by 5 bases and J by 1 base, with 15 bases between the two germline ends. This CDR3 region has 16 residues. The CDR3 DNA is TGTGCCAGCAGCGGAGGGGCGGGGATGTCCTACAATGAGCAGTTCTTC. This sequence encodes CASSGGAGMSYNEQFF. The variable domain in full, completed from reference TRBV7-9 and TRBJ2-1, reads DTGVSQNPRHKITKRGQNVTFRCDPISEHNRLYWYRQTLGQGPEFLTYFQNEAQLEKSRLLSDRFSAERPKGSFSTLEIQRTEQGDSAMYLCASSGGAGMSYNEQFFGPGTRLTVL.

This clone was seen just once. CDR3 DNA sequence: TGCGCCAGCAGCTTGTCGGGAAACCCGACCCTCGAGCAGTACTTC. Its translation is CASSLSGNPTLEQYF. The genes are TRBV5-1 and TRBJ2-7; weak D call: TRBD2 (5 bases). CDR1 SGHRS and CDR2 YFSETQ come from the germline V gene. V was pared by 1 base and J by 6 bases, with 17 bases between. The CDR3 extends over 15 amino acids. Full variable domain (remainder filled in from reference TRBV5-1 and TRBJ2-7): KAGVTQTPRYLIKTRGQQVTLSCSPISGHRSVSWYQQTPGQGLQFLFEYFSETQRNKGNFPGRFSGRQFSNSRSEMNVSTLELGDSALYLCASSLSGNPTLEQYFGPGTRLTVT.

Turning to this clone: The sample contains more than one DNA sequence encoding this CDR3. This chain uses TRBV15 with TRBJ1-4; 7 nucleotides agree with TRBD1. Germline-derived CDR1 and CDR2 are LNHNV and YYDKDF (reference sequence). With V trimmed by 1 base and J by 5 bases, 1 base remained unmatched. CDR3 length equals 14 residues. Here the CDR3 DNA reads TGTGCCACCAGCAGAGGACAGGGAAATGAAAAACTGTTTTTT. Residues: CATSRGQGNEKLFF.

CDR3 amino acids: CASSTIGRDRERKAFF. The CDR3 DNA follows: TGCGCCAGCAGCACAATAGGCCGGGACAGGGAACGCAAAGCTTTCTTT. The J gene is TRBJ1-1, the V gene TRBV4-1, with 9 bases fitting TRBD1. This CDR3 is built from 16 residues. The junction had 16 bases not matched to a gene; V was cut back by 5 bases and J by 9 bases. CDR1 and CDR2 (germline): MGHRA, YSYEKL.

This rearrangement joins TRBV5-5 to TRBJ2-1; the D call may be TRBD1 or TRBD2 (6 bases each). This CDR3 contains 17 residues. Deletions cut 1 base from V and 4 bases from J, with 18 bases between. CDR1 and CDR2 from the germline V gene are SGHKS and YYEKEE (reference sequence). In nucleotides, the CDR3 is TGTGCCAGCAGCTTGCCCCGTGGGCAGGGGAGGTACAATGAGCAGTTCTTC. It codes for CASSLPRGQGRYNEQFF.

The chain has TRBV7-3 and TRBJ1-1; 9 nucleotides agree with TRBD1. V was clipped by 4 bases and J by 1 base; unmatched bases: 1. Germline CDR1 SGHTA, CDR2 FQGTGA. The CDR3 covers 14 residues. Here the CDR3 reads CASSSTGGNTEAFF. The CDR3 DNA reads as TGTGCCAGCAGCTCGACAGGGGGGAACACTGAAGCTTTCTTT.

The V and J genes are TRBV3-1 (or the pseudogene TRBV3-2) and TRBJ1-3, with unresolved D. CDR1 and CDR2 from the germline V gene are LGHDT and YNNKEL (reference sequence). This CDR3 comprises 14 residues. Between the trimmed V and J ends, which lost 1 base and 9 bases, there was a span of 13 bases. CDR3 amino acids: CASSQVTARSTIYF. The DNA of the CDR3 is TGTGCCAGCAGCCAAGTCACGGCCCGGTCCACCATATATTTT.

This clone has just one count. V is TRBV14 and J is TRBJ2-7, with D perhaps TRBD2 (6 bases). Trimming left V 0 bases short and J 9 bases short, with 15 bases between. The germline V gene has CDR1 SGHDN and CDR2 FVKESK. This CDR3 has 14 residues. The CDR3 region is CASSQEGDLGVQYF. The CDR3 nucleotides are TGTGCCAGCAGCCAAGAGGGGGACTTAGGGGTGCAGTACTTC.

The CDR3 bases are TGTGCCTCCCCTCGAGAGTACGAGCAGTACTTC. This encodes CASPREYEQYF. The chain links TRBV6-5 to TRBJ2-7; D gene unclear. The V and J ends lost 11 bases and 4 bases respectively, with 12 bases between them. CDR3 length: 11 amino acids. The V gene's germline CDR1 is MNHEY and CDR2 SVGAGI.

In its sample, this clone was seen once. This CDR3 is also generated by other DNA sequences in the sample. J is TRBJ1-5 and V is TRBV5-1; D is ambiguous. The CDR3 has 13 residues. V was shortened by 4 bases and J by 0 bases, with 5 bases between the two germline ends. Germline V gene sequence: CDR1 SGHRS, CDR2 YFSETQ. The CDR3 here is CASSPLSNQPQHF. In DNA form, the CDR3 reads TGCGCCAGCAGCCCCCTTAGCAATCAGCCCCAGCATTTT.

Points on this clone: One end of the junction is discordant with germline, which a read error may explain. The V and J genes are TRBV2 and TRBJ1-2, with 11 bases fitting TRBD1. CDR1 and CDR2 from the germline V gene are SNHLY and FYNNEI. The CDR3 contains 11 residues. This chain's CDR3 is CASSPGQGAFF. In DNA form, the CDR3 reads TGTGCCAGCAGCCCCGGACAGGGGGCCTTCTTC.

The V and J genes are TRBV14 and TRBJ1-5; D is unresolved. In germline, CDR1 is SGHDN, CDR2 FVKESK. The CDR3 covers 14 residues. V lost 1 base and J lost 9, with 13 bases in between. The CDR3 loop reads CASSQGPTGRPQHF. The CDR3 DNA follows: TGTGCCAGCAGCCAAGGCCCGACCGGCCGGCCCCAGCATTTT.

The rearrangement uses TRBV10-3 and TRBJ1-1; D remains unclear. The length of the CDR3 is 13 residues. Germline V CDR1 and CDR2: ENHRY, SYGVKD. V shed 6 bases and J shed 8 bases, with 16 bases lying between them. The CDR3 nucleotides read TGTGCCATCAGGGGTACGAGGGCAGCCGAAGCTTTCTTT. Translated: CAIRGTRAAEAFF.